This TCR beta chain was sequenced for a study of cytomegalovirus exposure and HLA in healthy donors. Study summary: Unique TCRs numbering approximately 80 million, obtained from HLA-typed donors, made up an early data release. General study points: Confirmation was obtained in vitro that three CMV-associated chains are specific for CMV antigens. V- and J-gene trimming in TCR beta was tied to a missense DCLRE1C variant by an analysis performed later.

The germline CDR1 and CDR2 sequences are SGHDT and YYEEEE. V dropped 2 bases and J dropped 6 bases, with 17 bases sitting between them. The CDR3 length is 15 residues. With respect to this clone: What it binds is unknown.

Vbeta (60) and Jbeta (13) primers were used in the PCR. Clones were read by immunoSEQ multiplex PCR, and TCRdb kept only the in-frame ones, dropping some. The repertoire consists of approximately 72,000 clones, with about 78% occurring once and the leading ten covering 5.5%. The specimen sequenced was PBMCs. The V call is TRBV5-6, the J call TRBJ1-1; D not certain. The clonotype comes from a male donor in good health and CMV-seropositive. In nucleotides, the CDR3 is TGTGCCAGCAGCTTTCATCTACGAGGGATAGCTGAAGCTTTCTTT. Encoded protein: CASSFHLRGIAEAFF.